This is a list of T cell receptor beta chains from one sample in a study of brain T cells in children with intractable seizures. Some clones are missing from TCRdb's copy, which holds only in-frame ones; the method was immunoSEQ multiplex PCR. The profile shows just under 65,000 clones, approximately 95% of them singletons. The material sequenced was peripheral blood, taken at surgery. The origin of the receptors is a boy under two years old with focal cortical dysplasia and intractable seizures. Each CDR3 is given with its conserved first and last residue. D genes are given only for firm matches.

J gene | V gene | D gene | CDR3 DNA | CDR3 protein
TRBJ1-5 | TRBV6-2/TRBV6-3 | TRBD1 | TGTGCCAGCAGTTGGGGGACAGTCGGGAGCAATCAGCCCCAGCATTTT | CASSWGTVGSNQPQHF
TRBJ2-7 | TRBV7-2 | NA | TGTGCCAGCAGCTTAGCGTGGGCCTACGAGCAGTACTTC | CASSLAWAYEQYF
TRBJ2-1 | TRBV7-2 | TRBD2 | TGTGCCAGCGGGACTAGCGGGAGCTCCTACAATGAGCAGTTCTTC | CASGTSGSSYNEQFF
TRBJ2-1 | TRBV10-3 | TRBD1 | TGTGCCATCACGAGGGACAGGGGGCCCGCCAATGAGCAGTTCTTC | CAITRDRGPANEQFF
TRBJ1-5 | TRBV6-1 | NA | TGTGCCAGCAGTGAATTATCACAGGGGCCCCAGCATTTT | CASSELSQGPQHF
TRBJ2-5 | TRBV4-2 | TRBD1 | TGTGCCAGCAGCCAAGAACCCCCCGGGACAGGGGAAGAGACCCAGTACTTC | CASSQEPPGTGEETQYF
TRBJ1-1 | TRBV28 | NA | TGTGCCAGCAGTTTTCGGTCTGGGAACACTGAAGCTTTCTTT | CASSFRSGNTEAFF
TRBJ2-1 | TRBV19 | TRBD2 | TGTGCCAGTAGTCCTAATAGCGGGCAAGGCGGGCAGTTCTTC | CASSPNSGQGGQFF
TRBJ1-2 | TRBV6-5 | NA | TGTGCCCCACTCGGAGTATACGGCTACACCTTC | CAPLGVYGYTF
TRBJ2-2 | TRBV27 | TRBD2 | TGTGCCAGCAAACAGCGGGGGGACCGAAACGGGGAGCTGTTTTTT | CASKQRGDRNGELFF
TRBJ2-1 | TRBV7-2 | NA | TGTGCCAGCAGCTTAGCGAGGGATGGGTATGAGCAGTTCTTC | CASSLARDGYEQFF
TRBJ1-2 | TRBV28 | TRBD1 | TGTGCCAGCAGGACGGCTAGGGGGCACTATGGCTACACCTTC | CASRTARGHYGYTF
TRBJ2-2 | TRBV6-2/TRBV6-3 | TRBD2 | TGTGCCAGCAGTTTCCTAGCGGTTACGAACACCGGGGAGCTGTTTTTT | CASSFLAVTNTGELFF
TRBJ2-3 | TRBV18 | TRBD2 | TGTGCCAGCTCACCGACGACTCCATTTGAAGCGGGGGATACGCAGTATTTT | CASSPTTPFEAGDTQYF
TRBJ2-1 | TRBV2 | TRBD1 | TGTGCCAGCACCCCGGGACAGCAAATGTGGGAGCAGTTCTTC | CASTPGQQMWEQFF
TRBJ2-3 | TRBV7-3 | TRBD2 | TGTGCCAGCAGCTTGCGGGGCCTGGCTAGCGGGAGGGATACGCAGTATTTT | CASSLRGLASGRDTQYF
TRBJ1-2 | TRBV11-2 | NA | TGTGCCAGCAGCTTAGATCAGGATTTCACCTACACCTTC | CASSLDQDFTYTF